The rows below give T cell receptor beta chains drawn from one sample of a study of Tregs in tolerant kidney transplant recipients. TCRdb's table, derived via immunoSEQ multiplex PCR, lists solely in-frame clones and lacks some. The sample has tens of thousands of clones, under 98% seen once. Sequencing was performed on CD4+ T cells from blood, taken before the transplant. Every receptor here comes from a human donor who received a combined kidney and bone marrow transplant. CDR3s include the opening cysteine and the closing phenylalanine or tryptophan. The D gene is left open where the match is weak.

D,J,V,CDR3,DNA
TRBD1,TRBJ2-2,TRBV27,CASSRPGQYTGELFF,TGTGCCAGCAGTAGACCGGGACAGTACACCGGGGAGCTGTTTTTT
TRBD2,TRBJ2-3,TRBV4-3,CASSQAYASGTLDTQYF,TGCGCCAGCAGCCAAGCTTATGCTAGCGGGACTTTAGATACGCAGTATTTT
NA,TRBJ2-7,TRBV4-2,CASSQGQGGSYEQYF,TGTGCCAGCAGCCAAGGACAGGGAGGCTCCTACGAGCAGTACTTC
TRBD2,TRBJ2-7,TRBV7-9,CASQPPGLAGIYEQYF,TGTGCCAGCCAACCGCCGGGACTAGCGGGAATTTACGAGCAGTACTTC
TRBD1,TRBJ1-2,TRBV7-2,CASSLGGTVYGYTF,TGTGCCAGCAGCTTAGGGGGGACAGTCTATGGCTACACCTTC
NA,TRBJ1-3,TRBV30,CAWSVRRQSGNTIYF,TGTGCCTGGAGTGTGAGGAGACAGTCTGGAAACACCATATATTTT
NA,TRBJ2-3,TRBV7-2,CASSLQDTQYF,TGTGCCAGCAGCCTCCAGGATACGCAGTATTTT
TRBD2,TRBJ2-5,TRBV5-5,CASSLDKAGVRETQYF,TGTGCCAGCAGCCTAGACAAGGCGGGGGTGCGGGAGACCCAGTACTTC
NA,TRBJ1-1,TRBV7-9,CASSLAGTRNTEAFF,TGTGCCAGCAGCTTGGCCGGGACTAGGAACACTGAAGCTTTCTTT
TRBD1,TRBJ2-7,TRBV11-1,CASSRDREIEQYF,TGTGCCAGCAGCCGGGACAGGGAGATCGAGCAGTACTTC
NA,TRBJ2-7,TRBV27,CASSVKGYEQYF,TGTGCCAGCAGTGTCAAGGGGTACGAGCAGTACTTC
TRBD1,TRBJ1-5,TRBV6-1,CASSAFGDSLQHF,TGTGCCAGCAGTGCTTTTGGGGACAGCCTACAGCATTTT
NA,TRBJ1-2,TRBV4-3,CASSQDGRVYGYTF,TGCGCCAGCAGCCAAGACGGCAGGGTCTATGGCTACACCTTC
TRBD1,TRBJ1-1,TRBV4-2,CASSQGGTGGLTEAFF,TGTGCCAGCAGCCAAGGGGGGACAGGGGGCCTCACTGAAGCTTTCTTT
TRBD2,TRBJ2-1,TRBV7-6,CASSQRLAGYNEQFF,TGTGCCAGCAGCCAACGACTAGCGGGGTACAATGAGCAGTTCTTC
NA,TRBJ2-2,TRBV11-3,CASSVTGFELGELFF,TGTGCCAGCAGCGTCACGGGGTTTGAATTAGGGGAGCTGTTTTTT
NA,TRBJ2-2,TRBV9,CASSGRVPGELFF,TGTGCCAGCAGCGGCAGGGTTCCCGGGGAGCTGTTTTTT
TRBD1,TRBJ1-1,TRBV5-6,CASSLWDRGPEAFF,TGTGCCAGCAGCTTATGGGACAGGGGGCCTGAAGCTTTCTTT
NA,TRBJ2-7,TRBV14,CASSRGGRYEQYF,TGTGCCAGCAGCCGGGGGGGCCGATACGAGCAGTACTTC
TRBD1,TRBJ2-5,TRBV5-1,CASSLYDRDQETQYF,TGCGCCAGCAGCCTATATGACAGGGATCAAGAGACCCAGTACTTC
NA,TRBJ1-4,TRBV4-3,CASSRGSVGEKLFF,TGCGCCAGCAGCCGAGGGAGTGTAGGTGAAAAACTGTTTTTT
TRBD1,TRBJ2-5,TRBV5-8,CASSLGDRGRGETQYF,TGTGCCAGCAGCTTGGGGGACAGGGGGCGCGGAGAGACCCAGTACTTC
NA,TRBJ1-3,TRBV21-1,CASSPIQVCYTIYF,TGTGCCAGCAGTCCTATTCAGGTATGTTACACCATATATTTT
NA,TRBJ1-1,TRBV5-1,CASGPQPARGDTEAFF,TGCGCCAGCGGCCCCCAGCCGGCACGGGGAGACACTGAAGCTTTCTTT
TRBD1,TRBJ1-4,TRBV19,CASSVRQGENEKLFF,TGTGCCAGTAGTGTCAGACAGGGGGAAAATGAAAAACTGTTTTTT
TRBD1,TRBJ2-5,TRBV5-1,CASSLQGGGETQYF,TGCGCCAGCAGCCTACAGGGGGGAGGAGAGACCCAGTACTTC
NA,TRBJ1-2,TRBV5-1,CASSLAGGAGGYTF,TGCGCCAGCAGCTTGGCGGGGGGCGCTGGGGGCTACACCTTC
NA,TRBJ2-3,TRBV19,CASSIKPSTDTQYF,TGTGCCAGTAGTATAAAGCCCAGCACAGATACGCAGTATTTT
TRBD2,TRBJ2-3,TRBV4-1,CASSQRTSGYTDTQYF,TGCGCCAGCAGCCAAAGGACTAGCGGTTACACAGATACGCAGTATTTT
NA,TRBJ2-5,TRBV19,CASSIDLFVGTMETQYF,TGTGCCAGTAGTATAGATCTGTTTGTAGGGACAATGGAGACCCAGTACTTC